The 8 T cell receptor beta chains below were found in one sample sequenced in a study of technical replicates of blood from a few donors. Clones were sequenced by immunoSEQ multiplex PCR, and TCRdb holds only the in-frame ones, with some missing. The sample lists more than 65,000 clones; approximately 92% were seen once. Sequences were obtained from T cells isolated from PBMCs. These receptors were taken from a human donor in good health.

The chain carries TRBV6-5 and TRBJ1-2; the D gene is possibly TRBD1 (5 bases). Germline CDR1 is MNHEY and CDR2 is SVGAGI. CDR3 length equals 14 residues. Trimming took off 10 bases at V and 4 bases at J, with 19 bases between the two ends. Here the CDR3 DNA reads TGTGCCACCCGATCGGGGGGGAAGCGCTATGGCTACACCTTC. Residues: CATRSGGKRYGYTF.

In its sample, this clone is medium-sized. CDR3 DNA sequence: TGTGCCAGCAGGACGAGGACTGAAGCTTTCTTT. Translating it yields CASRTRTEAFF. The chain couples TRBV6-6 to TRBJ1-1; D gene ambiguous. The ends were cut back, 6 bases at V and 5 bases at J, with 7 bases in the middle. Germline CDR1 MNHNY, CDR2 SVGAGI (reference sequence). The CDR3 has 11 residues.

The rearrangement links TRBV5-4 to TRBJ2-3, with TRBD1 matching over 8 bases. The junction had 11 bases not matched to a gene; V was cut back by 4 bases and J by 4 bases. This CDR3 comprises 16 residues. Germline-derived CDR1 and CDR2 are SGHNT and YYREEE (reference sequence). The CDR3, as DNA: TGTGCCAGCAGCCTCCGGACAGGGAGAGTCCCAGATACGCAGTATTTT. It specifies CASSLRTGRVPDTQYF.

The chain joins TRBV7-9 to TRBJ2-2; TRBD1 aligns across 9 bases. V trimming: 0 bases; J trimming: 5 bases; junction bases outside the gene matches: 7. The germline V gene encodes CDR1 SEHNR and CDR2 FQNEAQ (reference sequence). The CDR3 extends over 17 amino acids. The CDR3 reads CASSLAPGTGLTGELFF. CDR3 nucleotides: TGTGCCAGCAGCTTAGCGCCGGGGACAGGGTTAACCGGGGAGCTGTTTTTT. Supplemented by reference TRBV7-9 and TRBJ2-2, the full variable domain reads DTGVSQNPRHKITKRGQNVTFRCDPISEHNRLYWYRQTLGQGPEFLTYFQNEAQLEKSRLLSDRFSAERPKGSFSTLEIQRTEQGDSAMYLCASSLAPGTGLTGELFFGEGSRLTVL.

The gene calls are TRBV2 and TRBJ1-3; maybe TRBD1 (5 bases). The V and J ends lost 5 bases and 1 base respectively, with 12 bases between them. The CDR3 runs 15 residues. CDR1 is SNHLY and CDR2 is FYNNEI in the germline V gene. DNA for the CDR3: TGTGCCAGCAGTACCGGGGGATTTTCTGGAAACACCATATATTTT. Protein: CASSTGGFSGNTIYF.

CDR3 nucleotides: TGTGCCAGCAGCGTATTAGCGGGAGGAATAGGCGGGGAGCTGTTTTTT. Its protein product is CASSVLAGGIGGELFF. This chain links TRBV11-1 with TRBJ2-2, with 10 nucleotides matching TRBD2. V shed 5 bases, J shed 7 bases, and the junction held 10 bases outside the gene matches. Germline loops: CDR1 SGHAT, CDR2 FQDESV (reference sequence). The CDR3 sequence is 16 residues long.

The chain carries TRBV28 and TRBJ2-7; 7 bases align to TRBD1. J lost 3 bases, V lost 1 base, and 3 bases had no gene match. Germline V lookup: CDR1 MDHEN, CDR2 SYDVKM. The CDR3 loop spans 14 amino acids. CDR3 sequence: CASSLYRGLYEQYF. The CDR3 DNA follows: TGTGCCAGCAGTTTATACAGGGGTCTCTACGAGCAGTACTTC. Full variable domain (outside the CDR3, taken from reference TRBV28 and TRBJ2-7): DVKVTQSSRYLVKRTGEKVFLECVQDMDHENMFWYRQDPGLGLRLIYFSYDVKMKEKGDIPEGYSVSREKKERFSLILESASTNQTSMYLCASSLYRGLYEQYFGPGTRLTVT.

V and J are TRBV30 and TRBJ2-7; possible D gene TRBD2, 5 bases. CDR3 length equals 14 residues. V was pared by 4 bases and J by 7 bases, with 20 bases between. CDR1 and CDR2 (germline): GTSNPN, SVGIG (reference sequence). As DNA, the CDR3 is TGTGCCTGGACCCGAAGGGCAGGTTGGAGGGAGCAGTACTTC. Encoded protein: CAWTRRAGWREQYF.